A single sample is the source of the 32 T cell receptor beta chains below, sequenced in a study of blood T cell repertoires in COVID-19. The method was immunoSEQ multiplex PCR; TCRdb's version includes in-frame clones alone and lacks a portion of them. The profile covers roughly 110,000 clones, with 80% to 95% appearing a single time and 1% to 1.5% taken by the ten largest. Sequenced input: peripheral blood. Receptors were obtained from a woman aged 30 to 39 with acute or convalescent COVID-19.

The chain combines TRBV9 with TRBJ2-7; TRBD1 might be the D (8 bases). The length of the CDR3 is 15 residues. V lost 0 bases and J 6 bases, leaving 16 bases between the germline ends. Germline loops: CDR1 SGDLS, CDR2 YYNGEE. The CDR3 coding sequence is TGTGCCAGCAGCGTAGGCGGACAGGGAGGGGGCGAGCAGTACTTC. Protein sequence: CASSVGGQGGGEQYF.

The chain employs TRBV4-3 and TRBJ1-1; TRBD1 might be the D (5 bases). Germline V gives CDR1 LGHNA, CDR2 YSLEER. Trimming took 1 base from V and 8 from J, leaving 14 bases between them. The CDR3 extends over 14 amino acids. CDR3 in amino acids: CASSQGAGPFEAFF. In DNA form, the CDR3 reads TGCGCCAGCAGCCAAGGGGCAGGGCCGTTCGAAGCTTTCTTT.

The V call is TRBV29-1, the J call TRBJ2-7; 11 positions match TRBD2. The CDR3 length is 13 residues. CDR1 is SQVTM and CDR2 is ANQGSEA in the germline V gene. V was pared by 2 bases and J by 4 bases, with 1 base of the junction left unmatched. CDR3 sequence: CSVERLAGYEQYF. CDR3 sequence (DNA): TGCAGCGTTGAACGACTAGCGGGATACGAGCAGTACTTC.

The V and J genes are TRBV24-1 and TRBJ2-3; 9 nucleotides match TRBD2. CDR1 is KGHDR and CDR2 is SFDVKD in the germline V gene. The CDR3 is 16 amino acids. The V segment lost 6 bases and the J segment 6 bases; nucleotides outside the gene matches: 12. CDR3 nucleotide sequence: TGTGCCACCAGTCGAAATAGCGGGAGCCCAATGGATACGCAGTATTTT. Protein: CATSRNSGSPMDTQYF.

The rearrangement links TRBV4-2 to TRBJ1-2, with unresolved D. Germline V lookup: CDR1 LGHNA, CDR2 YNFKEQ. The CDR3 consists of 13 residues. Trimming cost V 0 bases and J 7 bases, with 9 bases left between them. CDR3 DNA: TGTGCCAGCAGCCAAGAACTTCGTGGTGGCTACACCTTC. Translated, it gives CASSQELRGGYTF.

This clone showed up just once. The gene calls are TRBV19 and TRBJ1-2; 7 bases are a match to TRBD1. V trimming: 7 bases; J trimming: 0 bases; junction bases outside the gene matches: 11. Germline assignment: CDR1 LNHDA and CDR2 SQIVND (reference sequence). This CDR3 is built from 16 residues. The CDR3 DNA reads TGTGCCAGTACCCCAAACCGGGACAGAGCTAACTATGGCTACACCTTC. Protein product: CASTPNRDRANYGYTF.

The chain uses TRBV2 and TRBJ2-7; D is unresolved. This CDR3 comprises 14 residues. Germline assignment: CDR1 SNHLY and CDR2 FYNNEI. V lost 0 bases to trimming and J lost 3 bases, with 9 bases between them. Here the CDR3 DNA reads TGTGCCAGCAGTGAAGCGCTGACAAGCTACGAGCAGTACTTC. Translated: CASSEALTSYEQYF.

Here the CDR3 reads CASRSSDSSYNEQFF. In nucleotides, the CDR3 is TGTGCCAGCAGATCTAGCGATAGCTCCTACAATGAGCAGTTCTTC. V is TRBV7-6 and J is TRBJ2-1; a weak D match, TRBD2 (6 bases). V was pared by 6 bases and J by 0 bases, with 12 bases between. The CDR3 is made up of 15 amino acids. Germline lookup yields CDR1 SGHVS and CDR2 FNYEAQ.

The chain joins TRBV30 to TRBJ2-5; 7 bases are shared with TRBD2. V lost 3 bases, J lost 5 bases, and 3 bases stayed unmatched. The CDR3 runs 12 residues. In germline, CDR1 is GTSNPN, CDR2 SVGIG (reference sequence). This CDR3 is CAWSGGRETQYF. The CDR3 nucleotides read TGTGCCTGGAGCGGGGGGAGGGAGACCCAGTACTTC.

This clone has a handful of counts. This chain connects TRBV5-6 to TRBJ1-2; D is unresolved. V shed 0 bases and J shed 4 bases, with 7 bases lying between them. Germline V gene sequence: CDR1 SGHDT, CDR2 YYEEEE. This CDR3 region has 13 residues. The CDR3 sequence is CASSLVLSYGYTF. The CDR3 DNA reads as TGTGCCAGCAGCTTGGTTTTGAGCTATGGCTACACCTTC.

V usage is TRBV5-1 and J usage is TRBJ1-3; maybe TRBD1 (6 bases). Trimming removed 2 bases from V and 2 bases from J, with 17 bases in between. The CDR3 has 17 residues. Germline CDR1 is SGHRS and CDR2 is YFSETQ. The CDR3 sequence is CASSFHQNREPGNTIYF. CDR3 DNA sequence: TGCGCCAGCAGCTTTCATCAGAACAGGGAACCTGGAAACACCATATATTTT.

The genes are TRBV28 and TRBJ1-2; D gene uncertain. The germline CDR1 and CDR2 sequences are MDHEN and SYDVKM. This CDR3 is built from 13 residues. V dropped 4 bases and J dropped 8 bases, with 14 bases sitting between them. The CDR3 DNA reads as TGTGCCAGCAGTTCGGGTACTTTCAGAGGCTACACCTTC. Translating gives CASSSGTFRGYTF.

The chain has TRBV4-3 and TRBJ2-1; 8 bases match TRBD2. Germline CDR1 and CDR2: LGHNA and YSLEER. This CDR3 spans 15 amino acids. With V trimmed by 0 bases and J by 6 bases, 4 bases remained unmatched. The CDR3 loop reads CASSQDFTSGNEQFF. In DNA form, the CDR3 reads TGCGCCAGCAGCCAAGATTTTACTAGCGGCAATGAGCAGTTCTTC.

The chain's CDR3 is CASNPVGGMTQYF. DNA of the CDR3: TGTGCCAGCAACCCCGTCGGAGGTATGACCCAGTACTTC. J is TRBJ2-5 and V is TRBV6-1; weak D call: TRBD2 (5 bases). The CDR3 has 13 residues. Per germline, CDR1 MNHNS and CDR2 SASEGT. Deletions cut 7 bases from V and 7 bases from J, with 16 bases between.

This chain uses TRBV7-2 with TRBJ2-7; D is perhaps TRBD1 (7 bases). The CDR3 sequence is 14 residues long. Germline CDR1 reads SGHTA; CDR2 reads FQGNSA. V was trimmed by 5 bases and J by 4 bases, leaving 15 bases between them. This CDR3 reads CASSKNQGGYEQYF. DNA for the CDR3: TGTGCCAGCAGCAAAAACCAGGGGGGTTACGAGCAGTACTTC.

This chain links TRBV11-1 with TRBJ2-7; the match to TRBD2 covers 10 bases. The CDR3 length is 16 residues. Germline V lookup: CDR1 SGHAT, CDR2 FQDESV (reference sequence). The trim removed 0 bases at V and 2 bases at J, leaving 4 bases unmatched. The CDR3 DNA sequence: TGTGCCAGCAGCTTAGCAGGAGCGGGAGGGCCCTACGAGCAGTACTTC. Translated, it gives CASSLAGAGGPYEQYF.

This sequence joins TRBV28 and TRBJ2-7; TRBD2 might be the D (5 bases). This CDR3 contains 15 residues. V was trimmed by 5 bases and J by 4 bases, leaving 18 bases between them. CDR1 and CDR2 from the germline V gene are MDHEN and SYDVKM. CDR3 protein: CASSTSRAVDYEQYF. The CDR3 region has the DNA TGTGCCAGCAGTACCTCGAGGGCAGTAGATTACGAGCAGTACTTC. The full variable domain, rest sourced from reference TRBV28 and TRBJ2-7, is DVKVTQSSRYLVKRTGEKVFLECVQDMDHENMFWYRQDPGLGLRLIYFSYDVKMKEKGDIPEGYSVSREKKERFSLILESASTNQTSMYLCASSTSRAVDYEQYFGPGTRLTVT.

CDR3 sequence reads: CASSYEYYEQYF. The CDR3 nucleotides read TGTGCCAGCAGTTACGAGTACTACGAGCAGTACTTC. The V gene is TRBV6-2 or TRBV6-3, the J gene TRBJ2-7; D ambiguous. This CDR3 region has 12 residues. V was trimmed by 2 bases and J by 3 bases, leaving 5 bases between them. The germline gives CDR1 MNHEY, CDR2 SVGEGT.

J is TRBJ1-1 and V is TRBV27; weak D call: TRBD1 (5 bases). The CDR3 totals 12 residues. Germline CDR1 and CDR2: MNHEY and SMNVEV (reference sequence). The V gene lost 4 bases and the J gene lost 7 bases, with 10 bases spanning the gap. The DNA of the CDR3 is TGTGCCAGCAGTTGGGGGGTGGATGAAGCTTTCTTT. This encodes CASSWGVDEAFF.

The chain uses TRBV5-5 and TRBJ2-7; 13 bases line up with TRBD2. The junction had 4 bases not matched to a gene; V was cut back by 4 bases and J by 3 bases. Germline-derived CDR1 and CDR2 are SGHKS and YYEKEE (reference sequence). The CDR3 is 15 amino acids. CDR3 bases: TGTGCCAGCAGCCGGACTAGCGGGAGCGACTACGAGCAGTACTTC. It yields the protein CASSRTSGSDYEQYF.

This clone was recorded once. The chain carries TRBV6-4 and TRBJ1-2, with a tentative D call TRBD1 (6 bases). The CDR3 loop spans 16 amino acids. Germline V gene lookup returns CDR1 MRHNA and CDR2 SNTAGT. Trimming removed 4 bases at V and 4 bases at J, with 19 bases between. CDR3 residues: CASSANHQGIGYGYTF. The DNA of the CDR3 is TGTGCCAGCAGTGCAAACCATCAGGGGATCGGCTATGGCTACACCTTC.

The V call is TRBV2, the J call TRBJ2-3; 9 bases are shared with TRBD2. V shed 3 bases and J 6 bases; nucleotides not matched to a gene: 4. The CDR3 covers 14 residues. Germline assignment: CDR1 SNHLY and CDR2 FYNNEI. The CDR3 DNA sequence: TGTGCCAGCAGTGAGGCGGGGGGGCTCGATACGCAGTATTTT. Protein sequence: CASSEAGGLDTQYF.

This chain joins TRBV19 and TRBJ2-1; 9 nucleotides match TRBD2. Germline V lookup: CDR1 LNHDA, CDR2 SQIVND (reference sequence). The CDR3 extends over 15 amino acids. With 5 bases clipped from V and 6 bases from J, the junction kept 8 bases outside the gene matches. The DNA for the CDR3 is TGTGCCAGTAGTCGATTAGCGGGGGCTTTCAATGAGCAGTTCTTC. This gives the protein CASSRLAGAFNEQFF.

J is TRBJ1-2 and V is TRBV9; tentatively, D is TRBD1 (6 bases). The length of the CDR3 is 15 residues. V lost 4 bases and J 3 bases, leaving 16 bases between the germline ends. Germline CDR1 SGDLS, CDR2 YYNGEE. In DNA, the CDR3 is TGTGCCAGCAGCCCGCAGGACAGTCCATACTATGGCTACACCTTC. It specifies CASSPQDSPYYGYTF.

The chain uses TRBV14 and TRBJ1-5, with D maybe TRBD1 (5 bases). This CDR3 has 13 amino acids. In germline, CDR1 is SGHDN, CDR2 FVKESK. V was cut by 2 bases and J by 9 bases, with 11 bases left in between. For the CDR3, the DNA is TGTGCCAGCAGCCAAATGGGGGGTGGGCCCCAGCATTTT. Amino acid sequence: CASSQMGGGPQHF.

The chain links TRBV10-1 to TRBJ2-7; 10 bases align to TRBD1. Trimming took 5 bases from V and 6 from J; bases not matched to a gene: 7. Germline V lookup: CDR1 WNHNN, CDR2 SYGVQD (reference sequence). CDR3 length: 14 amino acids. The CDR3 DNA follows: TGCGCCAGCAGTCGAGACAGGGGGCATCGCGAGCAGTACTTC. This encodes CASSRDRGHREQYF.

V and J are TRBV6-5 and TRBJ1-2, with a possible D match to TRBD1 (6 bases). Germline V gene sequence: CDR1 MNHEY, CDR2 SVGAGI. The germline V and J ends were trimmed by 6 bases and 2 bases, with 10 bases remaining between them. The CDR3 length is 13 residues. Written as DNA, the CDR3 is TGTGCCAGCAGAAAGGACAGCAACTATGGCTACACCTTC. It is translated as CASRKDSNYGYTF.

This CDR3 reads CASRDFKRGYTF. The CDR3 nucleotides read TGTGCCAGCAGGGATTTCAAGAGGGGCTACACCTTC. The V call is TRBV6-6, the J call TRBJ1-2; no reliable D call. V lost 6 bases and J 8 bases, leaving 13 bases between the germline ends. Germline V gives CDR1 MNHNY, CDR2 SVGAGI (reference sequence). The CDR3 runs 12 residues.

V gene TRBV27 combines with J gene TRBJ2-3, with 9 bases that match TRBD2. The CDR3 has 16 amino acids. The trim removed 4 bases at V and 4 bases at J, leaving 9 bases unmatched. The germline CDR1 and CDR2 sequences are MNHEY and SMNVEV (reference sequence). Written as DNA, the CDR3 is TGTGCCAGCAGTTCCGCCGGGACTAGCTTCGCAGATACGCAGTATTTT. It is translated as CASSSAGTSFADTQYF.

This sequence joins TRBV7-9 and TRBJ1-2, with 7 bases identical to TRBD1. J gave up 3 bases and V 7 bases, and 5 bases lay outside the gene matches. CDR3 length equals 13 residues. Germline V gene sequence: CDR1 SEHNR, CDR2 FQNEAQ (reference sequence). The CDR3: CASKDRTYYGYTF. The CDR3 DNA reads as TGTGCCAGCAAGGACAGGACATACTATGGCTACACCTTC.

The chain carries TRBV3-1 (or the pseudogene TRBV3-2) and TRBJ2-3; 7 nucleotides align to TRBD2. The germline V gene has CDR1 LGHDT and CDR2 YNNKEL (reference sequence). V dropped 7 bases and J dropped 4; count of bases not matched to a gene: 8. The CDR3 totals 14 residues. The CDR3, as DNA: TGTGCCAGCAACGGGGGGTCTCGGGCAGATACGCAGTATTTT. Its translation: CASNGGSRADTQYF.

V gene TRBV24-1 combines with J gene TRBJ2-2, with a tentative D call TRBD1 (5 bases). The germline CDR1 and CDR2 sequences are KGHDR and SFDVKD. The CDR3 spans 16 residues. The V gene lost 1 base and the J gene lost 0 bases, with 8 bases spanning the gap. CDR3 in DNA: TGTGCCACCAGTGATTTTCAGGGTCCGAACACCGGGGAGCTGTTTTTT. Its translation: CATSDFQGPNTGELFF.